These 4 T cell receptor beta chains originate from one sample sequenced in a study of lung T cells in sarcoidosis with Löfgren's syndrome. In TCRdb, the reads were re-called with MiXCR into one record per CDR3 protein. This sample has 15,000 to 25,000 distinct CDR3 sequences; 21% occur once, and the top ten carry approximately 0.78%. What was sequenced was CD4+ T cells from bronchoalveolar lavage. All receptors derive from a human donor with sarcoidosis (Löfgren's syndrome or another form), or a control subject (not recorded which).

Sample share makes this clonotype medium-sized. This sequence joins TRBV6-1 and TRBJ2-7; D is perhaps TRBD2 (5 bases). Germline V gene data show CDR1 as MNHNS and CDR2 as SASEGT. V lost 7 bases and J lost 1, with 8 bases in between. The CDR3 loop spans 12 amino acids. The CDR3 sequence: CASTRDSYEQYF. The CDR3 DNA reads TGTGCCAGCACCCGGGATTCCTACGAGCAGTACTTC.

By its share, this clonotype is medium-sized (0.01 to 0.1%). The CDR3: CASKDRMNTEAFF. The CDR3 nucleotides read TGTGCCAGCAAGGACCGGATGAACACTGAAGCTTTCTTT. The genes are TRBV7-2 and TRBJ1-1; D is undetermined. The CDR3 is 13 residues long. Trimming pared 7 bases from V and 0 bases from J, leaving 9 bases between. Germline CDR1 and CDR2: SGHTA and FQGNSA.

This clonotype was counted only a few times. The J gene is TRBJ1-1, the V gene TRBV10-3; D ambiguous. Trimming left V 0 bases short and J 7 bases short, with 6 bases between. There are 12 residues in the CDR3. Germline values: CDR1 ENHRY, CDR2 SYGVKD. The CDR3 here is CAISESKGEAFF. In DNA form, the CDR3 reads TGTGCCATCAGTGAGTCAAAGGGTGAAGCTTTCTTT.

This clonotype was counted ten times or more. The V and J genes are TRBV2 and TRBJ2-2; 8 bases are shared with TRBD2. V gave up 7 bases and J gave up 2 bases; unmatched junction bases: 6. CDR3 length: 15 residues. The germline V gene has CDR1 SNHLY and CDR2 FYNNEI. The CDR3, as DNA: TGTGCCAGCAAGATACTAGCGGCTAACACCGGGGAGCTGTTTTTT. It yields the protein CASKILAANTGELFF. Variable domain in full (rest from reference TRBV2 and TRBJ2-2): EPEVTQTPSHQVTQMGQEVILRCVPISNHLYFYWYRQILGQKVEFLVSFYNNEISEKSEIFDDQFSVERPDGSNFTLKIRSTKLEDSAMYFCASKILAANTGELFFGEGSRLTVL.